This T cell receptor beta chain was found in a study of somatic mutations in cytotoxic T cells in rheumatoid arthritis. Study at large: Patient blood (around 30 ml EDTA) was collected right after diagnosis, preceding any treatment. Study-wide results and caveats: Age-matched healthy controls and rheumatoid arthritis patients had CD8+ T-cell clonality that did not differ significantly. In about an eighth of the roughly 60 patients, the largest CD8+ clone exceeded 20% of CD8+ cells.

Produced via immunoSEQ multiplex PCR; TCRdb's table is partial and in-frame only. Of 2,000 to 2,500 clones listed, under 85% are singletons. As to this clone: The target antigen is unknown.

CDR3 length equals 12 residues. Germline V gene data show CDR1 as SGHRS and CDR2 as YFSETQ. Deletions cut 7 bases from V and 6 bases from J, with 13 bases between. The sequencing here drew on CD8+ T cells sorted from blood, taken at a follow-up visit. This receptor was identified in a man in his 70s with rheumatoid arthritis. This chain uses TRBV5-1 with TRBJ1-1; D ambiguous. The CDR3 loop reads CASRLSRAEAFF. CDR3 DNA: TGCGCCAGCCGACTATCGAGGGCTGAAGCTTTCTTT.